The T cell receptor (beta chain) described here comes from a study of shared clonotypes between healthy human individuals. Study as a whole: A donor's plate count was three for CD4 naive and three for CD4 memory; CD8 naive had two and CD8 memory one.

Partitioning of CD4+ cells yielded a CD45RA+ naive subset and a CD45RA-negative memory subset. The assay was immunoSEQ multiplex PCR, and TCRdb's table has in-frame clones only and misses some. The repertoire holds some 1.5 million clones, 98% seen once, with roughly 0.42% in the top ten. CDR3 length: 14 residues. Germline CDR1 reads KGHSH; CDR2 reads LQKENI. Trimming left V 2 bases short and J 8 bases short, with 13 bases between. This TCR came from a man aged 25 to 40 in good health. V usage is TRBV18 and J usage is TRBJ1-5; no firm D call. The sequenced sample was naive CD4+ T cells sorted from blood. The subset here: CD45RA+ positively selected. CDR3 in amino acids: CASSPATTVEPQHF. The CDR3 DNA reads as TGTGCCAGCTCACCAGCAACGACCGTAGAGCCCCAGCATTTT. Full variable domain (rest looked up from reference TRBV18 and TRBJ1-5): NAGVMQNPRHLVRRRGQEARLRCSPMKGHSHVYWYRQLPEEGLKFMVYLQKENIIDESGMPKERFSAEFPKEGPSILRIQQVVRGDSAAYFCASSPATTVEPQHFGDGTRLSIL.